These T cell receptor beta chains were read from a single sample in a study of OX40 agonist ivuxolimab in advanced cancers. Sequenced by immunoSEQ multiplex PCR; TCRdb stores in-frame clones only, minus some. The sample shows about 72,000 clones, roughly nine tenths of them seen only once. This sample comprised CD4+ or CD8+ T cells sorted from blood, obtained in a trial of the OX40 agonist ivuxolimab. The source is an adult with an advanced solid tumor such as melanoma, head and neck, liver or kidney cancer. Each CDR3 is given with its conserved first and last residue. Fields, in order: CDR3 DNA, CDR3 protein, J gene, D gene, V gene, clone size. D genes are given only for firm matches. Expanded clones get a size class; other rows say once, few or many, or leave the size out.

DNA: TGCGCCAGCAGCTCCTACCCCAGGGGAGGCAACTACGAGCAGTACTTC; CDR3: CASSSYPRGGNYEQYF; J: TRBJ2-7; D: NA; V: TRBV10-2; size: NA
DNA: TGTGCCAGCAGCACCCGAGTACCAGGAGCGATGAACTACACCTTC; CDR3: CASSTRVPGAMNYTF; J: TRBJ1-2; D: NA; V: TRBV9; size: once
DNA: TGCGCCAGCAGCCGAGCTGGGGGCATGAACACTGAAGCTTTCTTT; CDR3: CASSRAGGMNTEAFF; J: TRBJ1-1; D: NA; V: TRBV4-1; size: NA
DNA: TGTGCCAGTAGTATGGACAGGGTGGGCGGGGAGCTGTTTTTT; CDR3: CASSMDRVGGELFF; J: TRBJ2-2; D: TRBD1; V: TRBV19; size: NA
DNA: TGCGCCAGCAGCTTTGGGGATACGCAGTATTTT; CDR3: CASSFGDTQYF; J: TRBJ2-3; D: NA; V: TRBV5-1; size: NA
DNA: TGCGCCAGCAGCCCCCGGGACACAGGGGCCTACGAGCAGTACTTC; CDR3: CASSPRDTGAYEQYF; J: TRBJ2-7; D: TRBD1; V: TRBV5-1; size: NA
DNA: TGTGCCAGCAGCTTAGCGGGGGCCGATGAGCAGTTCTTC; CDR3: CASSLAGADEQFF; J: TRBJ2-1; D: NA; V: TRBV7-9; size: NA
DNA: TGTGCCAGCAGTGATTGGGTAGCTGGAAACACCATATATTTT; CDR3: CASSDWVAGNTIYF; J: TRBJ1-3; D: NA; V: TRBV2; size: NA
DNA: TGTGCCTCGGTCAAGGCGGGTAATTCACCCCTCCACTTT; CDR3: CASVKAGNSPLHF; J: TRBJ1-6; D: NA; V: TRBV30; size: NA
DNA: TGTGCCAGCTCACAGGGATTGGGGAACAATGAGCAGTTCTTC; CDR3: CASSQGLGNNEQFF; J: TRBJ2-1; D: NA; V: TRBV18; size: NA
DNA: TGTGCCAGCAGCCCCGACGCGGGAGGGGAGACCCAGTACTTC; CDR3: CASSPDAGGETQYF; J: TRBJ2-5; D: TRBD2; V: TRBV11-2; size: NA
DNA: TGTGCCAGCAGCTTAGATGGGAGATTACAAGGTAAAGCTTTCTTT; CDR3: CASSLDGRLQGKAFF; J: TRBJ1-1; D: NA; V: TRBV11-2; size: NA
DNA: TGTGCCTGGAGTGCGCGGGACAGGGAGACGGGAAAACTGTTTTTT; CDR3: CAWSARDRETGKLFF; J: TRBJ1-4; D: TRBD1; V: TRBV30; size: NA
DNA: TGTGCCAGCAGCTTACAGGGGGCGGCGGCCTATGGCTACACCTTC; CDR3: CASSLQGAAAYGYTF; J: TRBJ1-2; D: TRBD1; V: TRBV7-2; size: NA
DNA: TGTGCCAGCAGTTACTCGCCAGACCCCTTCTACGAGCAGTACTTC; CDR3: CASSYSPDPFYEQYF; J: TRBJ2-7; D: NA; V: TRBV6-5; size: NA
DNA: TGTGCCAGCAGCCCTGGACTAGCGGGGGGCAGCTCCTACAATGAGCAGTTCTTC; CDR3: CASSPGLAGGSSYNEQFF; J: TRBJ2-1; D: TRBD2; V: TRBV5-4; size: NA
DNA: TGTGCCAGCAGCCCATCGACAGGGGGAGGCGAGCAGTACTTC; CDR3: CASSPSTGGGEQYF; J: TRBJ2-7; D: TRBD1; V: TRBV11-3; size: NA
DNA: TGCGCCAGCAGTGAGGGGCTAGCGGGACAAGAGACCCAGTACTTC; CDR3: CASSEGLAGQETQYF; J: TRBJ2-5; D: TRBD2; V: TRBV10-1; size: NA
DNA: TGTGCCAGCAGCGTAGGGGTCTCCTATAATTCACCCCTCCACTTT; CDR3: CASSVGVSYNSPLHF; J: TRBJ1-6; D: NA; V: TRBV9; size: NA
DNA: TGTGCCAGCAGCTTAATGGGTGTCTTGGGAGGATACGAGCAGTACTTC; CDR3: CASSLMGVLGGYEQYF; J: TRBJ2-7; D: NA; V: TRBV7-2; size: NA
DNA: TGTGCCACCAGCAGAGACAGCGATGGAAACACCATATATTTT; CDR3: CATSRDSDGNTIYF; J: TRBJ1-3; D: NA; V: TRBV15; size: once
DNA: TGTGCCAGTAGTAAGGAGGGCCAAGGGAATCAGCCCCAGCATTTT; CDR3: CASSKEGQGNQPQHF; J: TRBJ1-5; D: NA; V: TRBV19; size: NA
DNA: TGTGCCAGCAGTGAGTTAGCGGGGGGGTACAATGAGCAGTTCTTC; CDR3: CASSELAGGYNEQFF; J: TRBJ2-1; D: TRBD2; V: TRBV6-4; size: NA
DNA: TGCGCCAGCAGCCGGCTGGGCGAGAACACTGAAGCTTTCTTT; CDR3: CASSRLGENTEAFF; J: TRBJ1-1; D: NA; V: TRBV5-1; size: once
DNA: TGTGCCAGCAGTTGGGACAGGGCGAGTGGAAACACCATATATTTT; CDR3: CASSWDRASGNTIYF; J: TRBJ1-3; D: TRBD1; V: TRBV6-6; size: NA
DNA: TGTGCCAGCAGCTTAGTGGTGGGGGCACCTGGCGAGCAGTTCTTC; CDR3: CASSLVVGAPGEQFF; J: TRBJ2-1; D: NA; V: TRBV7-9; size: NA
DNA: TGTGCCAGCAGCCCAGGGGGGGCAGCCTACGAGCAGTACTTC; CDR3: CASSPGGAAYEQYF; J: TRBJ2-7; D: NA; V: TRBV6-5; size: NA
DNA: TGCGCCAGCAGACCCATGGGGAGGGAAGGTGAAAAACTGTTTTTT; CDR3: CASRPMGREGEKLFF; J: TRBJ1-4; D: NA; V: TRBV5-1; size: NA
DNA: TGTGCCAGCAGTGATATGAATAGCAATCAGCCCCAGCATTTT; CDR3: CASSDMNSNQPQHF; J: TRBJ1-5; D: NA; V: TRBV6-1; size: NA
DNA: TGTGCCAGTAGTATAGATCGAGGGGGCGGATACGAGCAGTACTTC; CDR3: CASSIDRGGGYEQYF; J: TRBJ2-7; D: TRBD1; V: TRBV19; size: NA
DNA: TGTGCCAGCAGTATCTCGGACAGGGGTGGTTACGAGCAGTACTTC; CDR3: CASSISDRGGYEQYF; J: TRBJ2-7; D: TRBD1; V: TRBV7-9; size: NA
DNA: TGTGCCTGGAGTGTACTTCGGGGTAGAGGAGAGACCCAGTACTTC; CDR3: CAWSVLRGRGETQYF; J: TRBJ2-5; D: NA; V: TRBV30; size: NA
DNA: TGTGCCAGCAGTTCCGGACAGGGCAACTACGAGCAGTACTTC; CDR3: CASSSGQGNYEQYF; J: TRBJ2-7; D: TRBD1; V: TRBV28; size: NA
DNA: TGTGCCAGCTCACCACCGGACACTAATTCACCCCTCCACTTT; CDR3: CASSPPDTNSPLHF; J: TRBJ1-6; D: NA; V: TRBV18; size: NA
DNA: TGTGCCAGCAGCTTGGGACAGGGGGGCACCGGGGAGCTGTTTTTT; CDR3: CASSLGQGGTGELFF; J: TRBJ2-2; D: TRBD1; V: TRBV5-4; size: NA
DNA: TGTGCCAGCAGCTTGGGGACAGTTCAAGAGACCCAGTACTTC; CDR3: CASSLGTVQETQYF; J: TRBJ2-5; D: TRBD1; V: TRBV11-2; size: NA
DNA: TGCGCCAGCAGTCGTTGGGGAGAGAACCCCAATGAGCAGTTCTTC; CDR3: CASSRWGENPNEQFF; J: TRBJ2-1; D: NA; V: TRBV5-1; size: NA
DNA: TGTGCCAGCAGTGTGCGGGGTGAAAAACTGTTTTTT; CDR3: CASSVRGEKLFF; J: TRBJ1-4; D: NA; V: TRBV2; size: NA
DNA: TGTGCCAGCAGCACCCGAGAGTGGGCTAATGAAAAACTGTTTTTT; CDR3: CASSTREWANEKLFF; J: TRBJ1-4; D: NA; V: TRBV7-9; size: NA
DNA: TGTGCCAGCAGCTATGCGAACACTGAAGCTTTCTTT; CDR3: CASSYANTEAFF; J: TRBJ1-1; D: NA; V: TRBV11-3; size: once